The sequence of this T cell receptor beta chain was determined in a study of cytotoxic CD8 clonotypes in ibrutinib-treated CLL (dated by TCRdb to the early 2020s). Context from the whole study: In this cohort, approximately 14 patients were treatment-naive and approximately 10 were relapsed/refractory, while 17 to 18 had unmutated IGHV. Cryopreserved peripheral blood mononuclear cells were obtained prior to treatment, at the time of response, and at either disease progression or sustained remission. Samples at response were collected after a median of 12 months of treatment, with a range of about 6 to 40 months. Partial responses were observed in 24 patients and complete responses in 2; after a median follow-up of 68 months, remission was maintained in around 14 patients and progression was observed in about twelve. On average, each sample had 255,043 productive templates and about 89,000 productive rearrangements. Longitudinal samples were available for about 30% of the 86 trial participants. Every remission and progressive disease sample was obtained while ibrutinib was still being received by the patients.

This clone was found a few times. The target of this receptor is not known. No much larger clone exists at a distance of one base, and base qualities are not known. For TCR beta library preparation, around 2 micrograms of genomic DNA were isolated from cryopreserved PBMCs. High-throughput TCR beta sequencing was performed on longitudinal blood samples from CLL patients receiving ibrutinib monotherapy. The patients took part in an open-label, single-center phase 2 trial of ibrutinib monotherapy. Counted from cysteine to phenylalanine, this CDR3 has 16 amino acids. Only the CDR3 DNA stays, 48 bases, in frame from base 1. The germline V gene sets CDR1 to SNHLY and CDR2 to FYNNEI. V loses 6 bases of germline sequence and J loses 1 base, and the interval between the two ends is 15 bases. Each clonotype received, on average, 10x coverage in deep resolution sequencing performed on a MiSeq, where the target depth lay between 1 in 1 million and 1 in 200,000 T cells. TCR beta libraries were generated with the immunoSEQ hsTCRB Kit. The original pipeline was this. The data were analyzed with ImmunoSEQ Analyzer and ImmunoSEQ Data Assistant, and V, D and J gene assignments followed IMGT definitions. Clonality, which ranges from 0 to 1, was calculated by subtracting the normalized Shannon entropy of productive rearrangement frequencies from one. Public clonotype analysis was restricted to overrepresented clonotypes comprising at least 0.05% of each patient's repertoire. Roughly 12 age-matched healthy donor repertoires from immuneACCESS were used as controls for clonality. This is the immuneACCESS table as TCRdb keeps it, with only in-frame sequences that have V and J called. A part of the clones is gone; compared with another copy, unresolved V genes explain less than half, and the rest is unexplained. V and J calls and clone size come straight from that table; D and trimming were deduced from the DNA. This sample has about 330,000 clones in its table, and 60% to 80% of those were observed once. The top ten clonotypes cover 6% to 6.5% of the sample.

General study outcomes and caveats: Lymph node repertoires were not examined, and the timing of sampling was not matched between patients in sustained remission and those whose disease progressed. Baseline clonality exceeded that of age-matched healthy donors and correlated strongly with circulating CD8+ T-cell counts. Clonality increased at ibrutinib response, stayed stable in sustained remission, and fell back toward baseline at progression. Public clonotypes were rare and either contracted or stayed stable during treatment, and the rise in clonality at ibrutinib response reflected the expansion of private clonotypes.

In this chain, TRBV2 is recombined with TRBJ2-2; the D gene is tentatively TRBD1 or TRBD2, each matching 5 bases. This material consisted of PBMCs, taken after 36 months of ibrutinib treatment. The TCR originated in a human donor with chronic lymphocytic leukemia. The nucleotide sequence reads TGTGCCAGCAGGAATGGTAGGGGACGGAACACCGGGGAGCTGTTTTTT. Its protein product is CASRNGRGRNTGELFF. The CDR3, completed at both ends by the reference TRBV2 and TRBJ2-2 genes, gives the full variable domain EPEVTQTPSHQVTQMGQEVILRCVPISNHLYFYWYRQILGQKVEFLVSFYNNEISEKSEIFDDQFSVERPDGSNFTLKIRSTKLEDSAMYFCASRNGRGRNTGELFFGEGSRLTVL.